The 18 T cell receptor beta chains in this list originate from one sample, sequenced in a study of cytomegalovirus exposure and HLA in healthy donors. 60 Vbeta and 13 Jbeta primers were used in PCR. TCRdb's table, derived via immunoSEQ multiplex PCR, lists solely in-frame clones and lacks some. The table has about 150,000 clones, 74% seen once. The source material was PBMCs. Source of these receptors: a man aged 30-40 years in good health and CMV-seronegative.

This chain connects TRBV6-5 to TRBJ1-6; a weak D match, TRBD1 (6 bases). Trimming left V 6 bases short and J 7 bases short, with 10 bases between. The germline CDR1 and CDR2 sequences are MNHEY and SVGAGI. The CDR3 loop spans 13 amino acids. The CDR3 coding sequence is TGTGCCAGCAGGAGGACAGAAAATTCACCCCTCCACTTT. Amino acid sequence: CASRRTENSPLHF.

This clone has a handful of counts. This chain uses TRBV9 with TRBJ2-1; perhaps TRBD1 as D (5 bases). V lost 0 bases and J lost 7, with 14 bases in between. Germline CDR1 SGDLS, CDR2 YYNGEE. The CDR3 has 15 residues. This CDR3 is CASSVGGAGRNEQFF. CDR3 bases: TGTGCCAGCAGCGTAGGTGGGGCCGGTCGGAATGAGCAGTTCTTC.

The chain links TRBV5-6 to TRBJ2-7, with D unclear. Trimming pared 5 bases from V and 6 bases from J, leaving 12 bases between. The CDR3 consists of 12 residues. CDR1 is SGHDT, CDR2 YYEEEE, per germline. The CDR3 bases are TGTGCCAGCAGTCAGCTGAGAGGCGAGCAGTACTTC. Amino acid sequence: CASSQLRGEQYF.

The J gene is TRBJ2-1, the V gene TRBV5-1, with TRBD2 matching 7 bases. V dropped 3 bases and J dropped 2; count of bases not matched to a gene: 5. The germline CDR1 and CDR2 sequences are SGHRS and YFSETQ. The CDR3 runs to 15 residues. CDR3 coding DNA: TGCGCCAGCAGCTCAGAAGGGACTACCTACAATGAGCAGTTCTTC. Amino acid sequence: CASSSEGTTYNEQFF. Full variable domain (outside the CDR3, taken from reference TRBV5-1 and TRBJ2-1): KAGVTQTPRYLIKTRGQQVTLSCSPISGHRSVSWYQQTPGQGLQFLFEYFSETQRNKGNFPGRFSGRQFSNSRSEMNVSTLELGDSALYLCASSSEGTTYNEQFFGPGTRLTVL.

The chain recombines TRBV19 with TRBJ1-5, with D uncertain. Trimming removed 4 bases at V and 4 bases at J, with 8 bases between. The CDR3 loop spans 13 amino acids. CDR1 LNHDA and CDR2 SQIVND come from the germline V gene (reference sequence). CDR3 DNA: TGTGCCAGTAGTACGACGGAGAATCAGCCCCAGCATTTT. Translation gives CASSTTENQPQHF.

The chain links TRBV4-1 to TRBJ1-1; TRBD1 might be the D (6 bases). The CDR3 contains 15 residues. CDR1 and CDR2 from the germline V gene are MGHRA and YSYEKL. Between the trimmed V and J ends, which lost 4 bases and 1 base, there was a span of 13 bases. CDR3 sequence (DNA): TGCGCCAGCAGCCGACCACTAGGGGGGAACACTGAAGCTTTCTTT. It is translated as CASSRPLGGNTEAFF.

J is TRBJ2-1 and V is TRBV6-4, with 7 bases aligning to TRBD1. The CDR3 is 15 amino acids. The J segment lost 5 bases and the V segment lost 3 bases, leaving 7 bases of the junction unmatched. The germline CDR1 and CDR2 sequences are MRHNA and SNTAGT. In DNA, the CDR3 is TGTGCCAGCAGTGAAAGGCAGGGGGTGAACAATGAGCAGTTCTTC. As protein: CASSERQGVNNEQFF.

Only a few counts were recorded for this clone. The CDR3 region is CASSPGDRSANYGYTF. As DNA, the CDR3 is TGCGCCAGCAGCCCAGGGGACAGATCGGCTAACTATGGCTACACCTTC. V and J are TRBV4-1 and TRBJ1-2; 7 bases align to TRBD1. The CDR3 spans 16 residues. The J segment lost 0 bases and the V segment lost 4 bases, leaving 8 bases of the junction unmatched. Germline CDR1 reads MGHRA; CDR2 reads YSYEKL.

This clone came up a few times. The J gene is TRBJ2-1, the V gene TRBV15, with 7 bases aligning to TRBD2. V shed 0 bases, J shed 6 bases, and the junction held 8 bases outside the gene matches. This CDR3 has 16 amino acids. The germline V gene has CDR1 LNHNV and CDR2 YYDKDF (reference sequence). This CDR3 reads CATSRDQAGMPNEQFF. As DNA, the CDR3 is TGTGCCACCAGCAGAGATCAAGCGGGGATGCCCAATGAGCAGTTCTTC. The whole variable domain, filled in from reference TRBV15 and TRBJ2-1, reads DAMVIQNPRYQVTQFGKPVTLSCSQTLNHNVMYWYQQKSSQAPKLLFHYYDKDFNNEADTPDNFQSRRPNTSFCFLDIRSPGLGDTAMYLCATSRDQAGMPNEQFFGPGTRLTVL.

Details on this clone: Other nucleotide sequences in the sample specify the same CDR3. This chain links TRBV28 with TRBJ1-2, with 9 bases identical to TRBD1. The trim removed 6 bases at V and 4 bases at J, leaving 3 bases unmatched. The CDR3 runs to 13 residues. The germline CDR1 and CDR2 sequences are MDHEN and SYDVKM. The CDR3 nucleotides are TGTGCCAGCAGCTTGGGACAGGGCTATGGCTACACCTTC. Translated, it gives CASSLGQGYGYTF.

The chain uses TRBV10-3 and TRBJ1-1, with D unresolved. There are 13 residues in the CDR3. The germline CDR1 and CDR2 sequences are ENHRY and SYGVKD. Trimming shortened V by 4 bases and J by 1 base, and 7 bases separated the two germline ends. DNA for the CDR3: TGTGCCATCAGTGTCCCGGGGAACACTGAAGCTTTCTTT. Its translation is CAISVPGNTEAFF.

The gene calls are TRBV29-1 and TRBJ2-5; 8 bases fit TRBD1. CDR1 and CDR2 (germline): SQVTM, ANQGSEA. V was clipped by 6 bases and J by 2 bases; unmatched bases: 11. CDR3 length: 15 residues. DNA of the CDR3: TGCAGCGTGGAGCGCTGGGACAGGCTACAAGAGACCCAGTACTTC. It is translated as CSVERWDRLQETQYF.

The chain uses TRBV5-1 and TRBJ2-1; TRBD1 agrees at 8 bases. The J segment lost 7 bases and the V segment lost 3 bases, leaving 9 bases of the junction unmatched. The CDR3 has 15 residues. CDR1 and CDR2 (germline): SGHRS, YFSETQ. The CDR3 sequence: CASSSGDRSKNEQFF. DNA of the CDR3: TGCGCCAGCAGCTCGGGGGACAGGAGTAAGAATGAGCAGTTCTTC.

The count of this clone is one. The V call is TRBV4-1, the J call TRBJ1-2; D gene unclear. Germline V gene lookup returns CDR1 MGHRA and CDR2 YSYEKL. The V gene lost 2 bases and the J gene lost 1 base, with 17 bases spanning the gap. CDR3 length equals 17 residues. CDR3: CASSQLIETSFNYGYTF. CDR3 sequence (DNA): TGCGCCAGCAGCCAATTAATAGAGACAAGCTTTAACTATGGCTACACCTTC.

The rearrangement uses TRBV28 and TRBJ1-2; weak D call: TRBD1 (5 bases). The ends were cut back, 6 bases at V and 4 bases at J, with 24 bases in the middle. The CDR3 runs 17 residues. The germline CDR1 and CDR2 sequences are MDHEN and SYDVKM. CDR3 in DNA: TGTGCCAGCAGCATATGGGGGGTGGGCTCCTCGGGCTATGGCTACACCTTC. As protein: CASSIWGVGSSGYGYTF.

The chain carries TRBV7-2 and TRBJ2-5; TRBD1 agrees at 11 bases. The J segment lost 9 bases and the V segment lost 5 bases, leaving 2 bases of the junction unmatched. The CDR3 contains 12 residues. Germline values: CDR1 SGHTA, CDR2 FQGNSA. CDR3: CASSPDRGPQYF. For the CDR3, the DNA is TGTGCCAGCAGCCCGGACAGGGGGCCCCAGTACTTC. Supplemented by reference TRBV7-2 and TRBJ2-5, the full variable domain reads GAGVSQSPSNKVTEKGKDVELRCDPISGHTALYWYRQSLGQGLEFLIYFQGNSAPDKSGLPSDRFSAERTGGSVSTLTIQRTQQEDSAVYLCASSPDRGPQYFGPGTRLLVL.

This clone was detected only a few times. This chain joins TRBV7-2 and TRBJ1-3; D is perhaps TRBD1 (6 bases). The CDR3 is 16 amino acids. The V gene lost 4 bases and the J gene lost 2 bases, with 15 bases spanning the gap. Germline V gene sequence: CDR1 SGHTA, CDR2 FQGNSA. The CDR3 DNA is TGTGCCAGCAGCTCCCAAGCGGGGGGCCCTGGAAACACCATATATTTT. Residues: CASSSQAGGPGNTIYF.

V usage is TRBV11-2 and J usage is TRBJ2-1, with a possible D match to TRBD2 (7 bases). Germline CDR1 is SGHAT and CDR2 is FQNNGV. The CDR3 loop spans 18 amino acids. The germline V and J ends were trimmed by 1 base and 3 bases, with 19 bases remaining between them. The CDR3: CASSLGGRGGLNYNEQFF. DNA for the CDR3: TGTGCCAGCAGCTTAGGGGGAAGGGGGGGCCTTAACTACAATGAGCAGTTCTTC.